A selection of T cell receptor beta chains follows, all from one sample in a study of T cells in Graves' hyperthyroidism and ophthalmopathy. One entry per CDR3 protein results from TCRdb running MiXCR on the multiplex PCR reads. The sample consists of about 250,000 distinct CDR3 sequences, approximately 23% of them appearing once. Sequencing was done on a sample of blood. Receptors originate from a woman aged 40 to 50 with Graves' ophthalmopathy. Both conserved end residues are part of each CDR3. D genes are given only for firm matches. A row's size may be missing; if present it is once, few, many or a size class.

many	TRBV27	TRBD1	TRBJ2-5	13	CASSGTGRETQYF	TGTGCCAGCAGCGGGACAGGGCGAGAGACCCAGTACTTC
many	TRBV10-2	NA	TRBJ2-5	13	CASSERRQETQYF	TGCGCCAGCAGTGAGCGAAGACAAGAGACCCAGTACTTC
NA	TRBV19	TRBD1	TRBJ1-2	15	CASSTPGQGNYGYTF	TGTGCCAGTAGTACGCCTGGACAGGGAAACTATGGCTACACCTTC
NA	TRBV3-1	TRBD2	TRBJ2-7	14	CASSQAGGAYEQYF	TGTGCCAGCAGCCAAGCGGGAGGGGCCTACGAGCAGTACTTC
NA	TRBV7-9	NA	TRBJ2-7	13	CASRGPWGDEQYF	TGTGCCAGCAGGGGGCCGTGGGGTGACGAGCAGTACTTC
many	TRBV4-1	NA	TRBJ2-5	15	CASSQVVGTQETQYF	TGCGCCAGCAGCCAAGTTGTGGGTACACAAGAGACCCAGTACTTC
NA	TRBV11-2	TRBD1	TRBJ1-1	15	CASRGPTGGNTEAFF	TGTGCCAGCCGCGGCCCCACAGGGGGAAACACTGAAGCTTTCTTT
many	TRBV5-1	NA	TRBJ2-5	15	CASSKDRLAGETQYF	TGCGCCAGCAGCAAGGACAGGCTAGCGGGAGAGACCCAGTACTTC
many	TRBV6-5	NA	TRBJ2-5	15	CASSPEEGEQETQYF	TGTGCCAGCAGCCCCGAAGAGGGGGAACAAGAGACCCAGTACTTC
many	TRBV28	NA	TRBJ2-2	12	CASSLLSGELFF	TGTGCCAGCAGTTTACTGTCCGGGGAGCTGTTTTTT
many	TRBV5-1	NA	TRBJ1-1	18	CASSLDWASGTKNTEAFF	TGCGCCAGCAGCTTGGATTGGGCATCCGGGACAAAGAACACTGAAGCTTTCTTT
many	TRBV19	NA	TRBJ2-7	12	CASSSGVYEQYF	TGTGCCAGCAGCTCCGGGGTTTACGAGCAGTACTTC
many	TRBV2	NA	TRBJ1-1	13	CASSPIQGSSAFF	TGTGCCAGCAGCCCGATACAGGGCTCTTCAGCTTTCTTT
NA	TRBV6-1	TRBD1	TRBJ2-7	14	CASTRTGGADEQYF	TGTGCCAGCACCCGGACAGGGGGCGCGGACGAGCAGTACTTC
NA	TRBV4-1	TRBD1	TRBJ2-7	16	CASSRNRDRSSYEQYF	TGCGCCAGCAGCCGGAACCGGGACAGGAGCTCCTACGAGCAGTACTTC
many	TRBV3-1	NA	TRBJ2-2	16	CASSQVVGASTGELFF	TGTGCCAGCAGCCAAGTGGTGGGAGCGAGCACCGGGGAGCTGTTTTTT
NA	TRBV5-1	TRBD1	TRBJ2-5	22	CASSSPGTGAFRPGGRMETQYF	TGCGCCAGCAGCTCCCCCGGGACAGGGGCATTCCGACCAGGCGGGAGGATGGAGACCCAGTACTTC
many	TRBV12-3/TRBV12-4	TRBD2	TRBJ2-7	15	CASSSVAGAEYEQYF	TGTGCCAGCAGTTCTGTAGCGGGAGCCGAATACGAGCAGTACTTC
NA	TRBV7-2	NA	TRBJ1-1	14	CASSTNRMNTEAFF	TGTGCCAGCAGCACAAACCGAATGAACACTGAAGCTTTCTTT
many	TRBV11-1	NA	TRBJ2-2	17	CASSLALAVPNTGELFF	TGTGCCAGCAGCTTAGCGTTGGCAGTCCCGAACACCGGGGAGCTGTTTTTT
many	TRBV20-1	TRBD1	TRBJ2-3	15	CSASLGQGETDTQYF	TGCAGTGCTAGCCTTGGACAGGGGGAGACAGATACGCAGTATTTT
few	TRBV24-1	NA	TRBJ2-5	13	CATSQDLWETQYF	TGTGCCACCAGTCAGGACCTCTGGGAGACCCAGTACTTC
many	TRBV6-5	NA	TRBJ1-2	12	CASSPWAYGYTF	TGTGCCAGCAGTCCGTGGGCCTATGGCTACACCTTC
many	TRBV20-1	TRBD1	TRBJ2-7	13	CSANGQGKDEQYF	TGCAGTGCCAATGGACAGGGTAAGGACGAGCAGTACTTC
many	TRBV6-2/TRBV6-3	NA	TRBJ2-2	14	CASSSSLNTGELFF	TGTGCCAGCAGTTCATCTCTCAACACCGGGGAGCTGTTTTTT
many	TRBV6-5	TRBD2	TRBJ2-3	14	CASSHGLAADTQYF	TGTGCCAGCAGTCACGGGCTAGCGGCAGATACGCAGTATTTT
many	TRBV7-8	TRBD2	TRBJ2-5	16	CASSLVRTSVQETQYF	TGTGCCAGCAGCTTAGTTAGGACTAGCGTCCAAGAGACCCAGTACTTC
many	TRBV2	NA	TRBJ1-1	15	CASSEMGGIGTEAFF	TGTGCCAGCAGTGAAATGGGGGGGATAGGGACTGAAGCTTTCTTT
many	TRBV5-1	NA	TRBJ2-2	14	CASSLGTGTGELFF	TGCGCCAGCAGCTTGGGAACGGGCACCGGGGAGCTGTTTTTT
many	TRBV3-1	TRBD2	TRBJ2-7	16	CASSLTLAGGMYEQYF	TGTGCCAGCAGCCTCACACTAGCGGGAGGGATGTACGAGCAGTACTTC
many	TRBV6-5	NA	TRBJ2-1	12	CASSYGRGEQFF	TGTGCCAGCAGTTATGGGCGCGGAGAGCAGTTCTTC
once	TRBV15	TRBD1	TRBJ1-2	15	CATSSGQGSYYGYTF	TGTGCCACCAGCAGCGGACAGGGGTCATACTATGGCTACACCTTC
NA	TRBV7-8	NA	TRBJ1-2	14	CASSLGPVVYGYTF	TGTGCCAGCAGCTTAGGTCCAGTAGTATATGGCTACACCTTC
many	TRBV4-2	NA	TRBJ2-7	16	CASSQPTGTDGGEQYF	TGTGCCAGCAGCCAACCTACAGGGACCGACGGGGGCGAGCAGTACTTC
NA	TRBV12-5	TRBD1	TRBJ1-1	14	CASVLDRGGTEAFF	TGTGCTAGTGTCCTGGACAGGGGAGGTACTGAAGCTTTCTTT
many	TRBV29-1	NA	TRBJ1-2	13	CSVVHTSDYGYTF	TGCAGCGTTGTCCACACAAGCGACTATGGCTACACCTTC
many	TRBV28	NA	TRBJ1-2	13	CASSYGPNYGYTF	TGTGCCAGCAGTTACGGCCCTAACTATGGCTACACCTTC
many	TRBV29-1	TRBD1	TRBJ1-1	12	CSVTGDRAEAFF	TGCAGCGTTACAGGGGATAGAGCTGAAGCTTTCTTT
many	TRBV28	NA	TRBJ1-6	12	CASSSGTLALHF	TGTGCCAGCAGTTCCGGGACATTGGCCCTCCACTTT
NA	TRBV28	NA	TRBJ2-7	13	CASSISDFYEQYF	TGTGCCAGCAGTATTAGCGACTTCTACGAGCAGTACTTC
many	TRBV24-1	NA	TRBJ2-7	13	CATSGTSSYEQYF	TGTGCCACCAGTGGGACTTCCAGCTACGAGCAGTACTTC
NA	TRBV6-1	NA	TRBJ1-5	14	CASSDRISNQPQHF	TGTGCCAGCAGCGACAGAATTAGCAATCAGCCCCAGCATTTT
many	TRBV30	NA	TRBJ1-2	14	CAWMTRGPPYGYTF	TGTGCCTGGATGACGAGGGGTCCTCCTTATGGCTACACCTTC
NA	TRBV20-1	TRBD2	TRBJ2-7	14	CSARDPSGRREQYF	TGCAGTGCTAGAGATCCCAGCGGGAGGAGGGAGCAGTACTTC
many	TRBV6-4	NA	TRBJ2-2	15	CASSDGAENTGELFF	TGTGCCAGCAGTGACGGGGCGGAGAACACCGGGGAGCTGTTTTTT
NA	TRBV19	NA	TRBJ1-6	14	CASSVRGYNSPLHF	TGTGCCAGTAGCGTACGTGGGTATAATTCACCCCTCCACTTT
many	TRBV5-1	TRBD2	TRBJ2-7	16	CASSLAGTSGGYEQYF	TGCGCCAGCAGCTTGGCCGGTACTAGCGGGGGCTACGAGCAGTACTTC
NA	TRBV30	NA	TRBJ1-3	12	CAWSSLGNTIYF	TGTGCCTGGAGTAGCCTCGGAAACACCATATATTTT
NA	TRBV6-1	NA	TRBJ1-1	16	CASSARQVGVGTEAFF	TGTGCCAGCAGTGCACGACAGGTTGGCGTCGGCACTGAAGCTTTCTTT
many	TRBV20-1	TRBD2	TRBJ2-7	13	CSAFTSGSSEQHF	TGCAGTGCTTTTACTAGCGGGAGTTCCGAGCAGCACTTC
NA	TRBV7-8	NA	TRBJ2-7	17	CASSATGTGLGGYEQYF	TGTGCCAGCAGCGCCACCGGGACGGGGCTAGGCGGGTACGAGCAGTACTTC
many	TRBV5-1	NA	TRBJ2-7	13	CASSLTVSYEQYF	TGCGCCAGCAGCCTGACTGTCTCCTACGAGCAGTACTTC
many	TRBV28	TRBD1	TRBJ2-7	16	CASSFPPGQGSYEQYF	TGTGCCAGCAGTTTTCCACCGGGACAGGGGAGCTACGAGCAGTACTTC
NA	TRBV9	NA	TRBJ2-2	17	CASHPDGQLRNTGELFF	TGTGCCAGCCACCCAGACGGACAACTCAGGAACACCGGGGAGCTGTTTTTT
many	TRBV12-3/TRBV12-4	TRBD1	TRBJ2-7	14	CASSFRDRADEQYF	TGTGCCAGCAGTTTCCGGGACAGGGCCGACGAGCAGTACTTC
many	TRBV7-2	NA	TRBJ2-5	15	CASSLVAGSQETQYF	TGTGCCAGCAGCTTAGTCGCGGGAAGCCAAGAGACCCAGTACTTC
many	TRBV2	TRBD2	TRBJ2-7	14	CANRGLAGPYEQYF	TGTGCCAACAGGGGACTAGCGGGACCCTACGAGCAGTACTTC
many	TRBV11-2	NA	TRBJ2-7	17	CASSLELGQGGFYEQYF	TGTGCCAGCAGCTTGGAACTTGGACAGGGAGGGTTCTACGAGCAGTACTTC
many	TRBV20-1	TRBD2	TRBJ2-7	15	CSAAGTSGKSYEQYF	TGCAGTGCTGCCGGGACTAGCGGCAAATCCTACGAGCAGTACTTC